This record covers a single T cell receptor beta chain. Assay: immunoSEQ multiplex PCR; the TCRdb copy retains only in-frame clones and omits some. The sample contains tens of thousands of clones, around 85% of which appear only once. Trimming pared 3 bases from V and 1 base from J, leaving 6 bases between. Germline V gene sequence: CDR1 LGHDT, CDR2 YNNKEL (reference sequence). The CDR3 is 13 residues long. The data belong to a study of blood T cell repertoires in COVID-19. The sequence was collected from a woman aged 55-70 years with acute or convalescent COVID-19. The V and J genes are TRBV3-1 (or the pseudogene TRBV3-2) and TRBJ1-1; D not certain. The source material was peripheral blood. The CDR3 loop is CASSHTKNTEAFF. In nucleotides, the CDR3 is TGTGCCAGCAGCCACACAAAGAACACTGAAGCTTTCTTT.